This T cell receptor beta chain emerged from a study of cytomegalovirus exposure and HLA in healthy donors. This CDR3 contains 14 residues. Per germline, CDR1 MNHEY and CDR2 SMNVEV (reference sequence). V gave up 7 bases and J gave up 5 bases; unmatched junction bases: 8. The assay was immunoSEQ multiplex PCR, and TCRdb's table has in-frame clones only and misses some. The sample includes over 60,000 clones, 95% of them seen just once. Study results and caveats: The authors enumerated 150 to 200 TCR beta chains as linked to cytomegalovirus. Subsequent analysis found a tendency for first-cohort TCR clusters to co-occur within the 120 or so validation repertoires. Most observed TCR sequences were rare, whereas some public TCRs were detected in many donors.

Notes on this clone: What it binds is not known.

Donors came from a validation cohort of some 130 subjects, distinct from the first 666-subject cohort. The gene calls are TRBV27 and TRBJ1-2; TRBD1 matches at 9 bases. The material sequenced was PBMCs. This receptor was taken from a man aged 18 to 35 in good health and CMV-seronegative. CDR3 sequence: CASTREGTGYGYTF. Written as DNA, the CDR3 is TGTGCCAGCACCCGTGAAGGGACAGGGTATGGCTACACCTTC.